Reported below is one T cell receptor beta chain. Its antigen is unknown. For TCR beta, libraries came from iRepertoire HTBI primers and Arm-PCR of CDR3 regions. TCRdb processed the multiplex PCR reads anew with MiXCR; each CDR3 protein has one entry. The table lists under 500,000 distinct CDR3 sequences, 20% of them singletons. The time point: persistent/refractory GD, antithyroid drugs over 5 years with positive TRAb. PBMC-derived RNA was used for the TCR library. Xi'an, China, was home to the endocrinology department that provided patients. These data originate in a study of regulatory T cells in long-lasting Graves disease. Overall study results and limits: Possibly, accuracy suffered from the small sample size. Newly diagnosed disease favored TRBV20-1 and TRBJ2-1 over persistent disease.

The V end lost 10 bases, the J end lost 6 bases, and 14 bases lay between the germline ends. The CDR3 is 12 residues long. Germline V gives CDR1 LNHDA, CDR2 SQIVND (reference sequence). This sequence was found in a female donor with Graves disease. Sequenced here: peripheral blood mononuclear cells (PBMCs), sampled when the disease was refractory, from a patient treated with antithyroid drugs. V and J are TRBV19 and TRBJ2-3, with unresolved D. CDR3 sequence reads: CATQGRYDTQYF. The DNA of the CDR3 is TGTGCCACCCAAGGCCGTTACGATACGCAGTATTTT.